What follows are 32 T cell receptor beta chains derived from one specimen sequenced in a study of spatial heterogeneity in lung cancer. The time point was: sample taken at primary tumor resection. Unsorted samples of tumor, nontumor lung or frozen PBMC had their whole RNA sequenced. From the 5' RACE reads, TCRdb called clonotypes with MiXCR, one entry per CDR3 protein. The top ten hold about 30% of the sample, which has about 15,000 distinct CDR3 sequences, about 7.9% seen once. The source material was PBMCs, sampled at surgery. These receptors were taken from a female donor with early-stage non-small cell lung cancer.

This clonotype was observed many times. The chain has TRBV3-1 and TRBJ1-1; weak D call: TRBD1 (5 bases). The CDR3 has 16 amino acids. Deletions cut 2 bases from V and 8 bases from J, with 21 bases between. Germline V lookup: CDR1 LGHDT, CDR2 YNNKEL (reference sequence). In nucleotides, the CDR3 is TGTGCCAGCAGCCAACGAACCCAGGCGGAGGGGAGGGAAGCTTTCTTT. Its translation is CASSQRTQAEGREAFF.

Many counts were recorded for this clonotype. The CDR3 is CASSRTGTGEVNKGTEAFF. For the CDR3, the DNA is TGTGCCAGCAGCAGGACGGGGACAGGGGAAGTAAATAAGGGCACTGAAGCTTTCTTT. This chain joins TRBV21-1 and TRBJ1-1; the D call TRBD1 from the table was never checked on the DNA. TRBV21-1 represents a pseudogene. The CDR3 length is 19 residues.

This clonotype was detected many times. The chain combines TRBV19 with TRBJ1-3, with D hard to call. CDR1 LNHDA and CDR2 SQIVND come from the germline V gene (reference sequence). This CDR3 has 15 amino acids. V lost 5 bases and J lost 0, with 11 bases in between. The CDR3: CASSEDWISGNTIYF. DNA for the CDR3: TGTGCCAGTAGTGAGGACTGGATCTCTGGAAACACCATATATTTT.

The table lists this clonotype with many counts. This chain uses TRBV4-1 with TRBJ2-1; tentatively, D is TRBD2 (6 bases). CDR3 length: 17 amino acids. Germline CDR1 is MGHRA and CDR2 is YSYEKL. The V and J ends lost 0 bases and 0 bases respectively, with 12 bases between them. In DNA, the CDR3 is TGCGCCAGCAGCCAAGACCCGAGCGGGTACTCCTACAATGAGCAGTTCTTC. Translating it yields CASSQDPSGYSYNEQFF.

This clonotype has ten or more counts. The gene calls are TRBV6-5 and TRBJ1-5; 10 bases are shared with TRBD1. CDR1 is MNHEY, CDR2 SVGAGI, per germline. This CDR3 has 16 amino acids. With 2 bases clipped from V and 2 bases from J, the junction kept 3 bases outside the gene matches. In nucleotides, the CDR3 is TGTGCCAGCAGTTACGGAGGGACAGGGGGCAATCAGCCCCAGCATTTT. It encodes CASSYGGTGGNQPQHF.

This clonotype counts as medium-sized. J is TRBJ1-6 and V is TRBV28; possible D gene TRBD1, 5 bases. The CDR3 sequence is 13 residues long. The V gene's germline CDR1 is MDHEN and CDR2 SYDVKM. Trimming took off 4 bases at V and 6 bases at J, with 7 bases between the two ends. The CDR3 loop is CASSSQGNSPLHF. CDR3 DNA sequence: TGTGCCAGCAGTTCCCAGGGTAATTCACCCCTCCACTTT.

At least ten counts were recorded for this clonotype. V gene TRBV19 combines with J gene TRBJ2-2; perhaps TRBD1 as D (5 bases). The CDR3 sequence is 18 residues long. Trimming removed 3 bases from V and 3 bases from J, with 20 bases in between. Germline CDR1 and CDR2: LNHDA and SQIVND (reference sequence). The CDR3 DNA reads as TGTGCCAGTAGTATTTTCGGTCCCGGCAGGGCGGACACCGGGGAGCTGTTTTTT. Protein product: CASSIFGPGRADTGELFF.

This clonotype was recorded many times. The chain employs TRBV6-5 and TRBJ1-1; no reliable D call. This CDR3 contains 15 residues. The V and J ends lost 7 bases and 0 bases respectively, with 15 bases between them. Germline values: CDR1 MNHEY, CDR2 SVGAGI. The CDR3 loop is CASKREWGLNTEAFF. Written as DNA, the CDR3 is TGTGCCAGCAAGAGGGAATGGGGTTTGAACACTGAAGCTTTCTTT.

This chain links TRBV7-2 with TRBJ2-6, with D perhaps matching TRBD1 (5 bases). V dropped 5 bases and J dropped 2 bases, with 10 bases sitting between them. CDR1 and CDR2 from the germline V gene are SGHTA and FQGNSA. This CDR3 spans 15 amino acids. The CDR3 coding sequence is TGTGCCAGCAGCCGCCAGGGTACTGGGGCCAACGTCCTGACTTTC. It codes for CASSRQGTGANVLTF.

This clonotype was detected ten times or more. This chain links TRBV6-4 with TRBJ1-5; 7 bases are a match to TRBD1. The V segment lost 3 bases and the J segment 2 bases; nucleotides outside the gene matches: 4. The CDR3 has 15 residues. Germline V lookup: CDR1 MRHNA, CDR2 SNTAGT. CDR3 sequence reads: CASSEKGTGNQPQHF. CDR3 bases: TGTGCCAGCAGTGAAAAGGGGACAGGCAATCAGCCCCAGCATTTT.

This clonotype came up many times. The chain joins TRBV24-1 to TRBJ2-7; 9 nucleotides line up with TRBD1. With 4 bases clipped from V and 5 bases from J, the junction kept 8 bases outside the gene matches. This CDR3 has 15 amino acids. Germline CDR1 and CDR2: KGHDR and SFDVKD. This CDR3 is CATSEGTGWQDEQYF. The CDR3 DNA sequence: TGTGCCACCAGTGAGGGGACAGGGTGGCAGGACGAGCAGTACTTC.

In its sample, this clonotype was seen many times. The chain couples TRBV30 to TRBJ1-5, with a possible D match to TRBD1 (6 bases). The CDR3 loop spans 13 amino acids. V lost 2 bases, J lost 5 bases, and 10 bases lay in between. Looked up from germline, CDR1 is GTSNPN and CDR2 is SVGIG (reference sequence). CDR3 in DNA: TGTGCCTGGAGTCTCGGGGGGCATCAGCCCCAGCATTTT. Protein product: CAWSLGGHQPQHF. Variable domain in full (rest from reference TRBV30 and TRBJ1-5): SQTIHQWPATLVQPVGSPLSLECTVEGTSNPNLYWYRQAAGRGLQLLFYSVGIGQISSEVPQNLSASRPQDRQFILSSKKLLLSDSGFYLCAWSLGGHQPQHFGDGTRLSIL.

This clonotype has at least ten counts. The J gene is TRBJ1-4, the V gene TRBV30; D gene uncertain. V lost 3 bases and J 5 bases, leaving 13 bases between the germline ends. The CDR3 spans 14 residues. Germline V gene data show CDR1 as GTSNPN and CDR2 as SVGIG (reference sequence). DNA of the CDR3: TGTGCCTGGAGCCCGGGGAACCCAAATGAAAAACTGTTTTTT. It codes for CAWSPGNPNEKLFF.

V usage is TRBV2 and J usage is TRBJ2-1, with 9 bases that match TRBD1. The germline V gene encodes CDR1 SNHLY and CDR2 FYNNEI. V lost 0 bases and J lost 8; bases outside the gene matches: 5. The CDR3 spans 15 residues. The CDR3, as DNA: TGTGCCAGCAGTGAAGCCGGACAGGGGTTTGATGAGCAGTTCTTC. Protein: CASSEAGQGFDEQFF.

This clonotype was counted ten times or more. The chain employs TRBV19 and TRBJ1-1; D remains unclear. Trimming shortened V by 5 bases and J by 2 bases, and 15 bases separated the two germline ends. Germline-derived CDR1 and CDR2 are LNHDA and SQIVND (reference sequence). The CDR3 spans 15 residues. For the CDR3, the DNA is TGTGCCAGTAGTCCCGTTGTAGGGATTAACACTGAAGCTTTCTTT. Residues: CASSPVVGINTEAFF.

The gene calls are TRBV7-2 and TRBJ1-5; D is unresolved. The V end lost 2 bases, the J end lost 7 bases, and 6 bases lay between the germline ends. Germline CDR1 SGHTA, CDR2 FQGNSA. The CDR3 spans 12 residues. This CDR3 is CASSLNRQPQHF. The CDR3 region has the DNA TGTGCCAGCAGCTTAAATCGGCAGCCCCAGCATTTT.

In its sample, this clonotype was seen a few times. This chain links TRBV28 with TRBJ2-3, with TRBD1 matching over 10 bases. With V trimmed by 5 bases and J by 3 bases, 11 bases remained unmatched. The CDR3 is 17 amino acids. Germline V lookup: CDR1 MDHEN, CDR2 SYDVKM. This CDR3 reads CASSGSLGTGVTDTQYF. CDR3 nucleotide sequence: TGTGCCAGCAGTGGGTCCCTCGGGACAGGGGTGACAGATACGCAGTATTTT.

The sample holds many counts of this clonotype. The genes are TRBV27 and TRBJ2-7, with a tentative D call TRBD1 (6 bases). The CDR3 covers 14 residues. The V end lost 6 bases, the J end lost 0 bases, and 12 bases lay between the germline ends. CDR1 is MNHEY, CDR2 SMNVEV, per germline (reference sequence). The CDR3 DNA follows: TGTGCCAGCAGCCCCCGGGACATCTCCTACGAGCAGTACTTC. Encoded protein: CASSPRDISYEQYF.

About this clonotype: Relative to the germline gene, one junction end is altered; a read error may explain this. The V call is TRBV2, the J call TRBJ1-2; D gene ambiguous. CDR3 length: 11 residues. Germline V gene data show CDR1 as SNHLY and CDR2 as FYNNEI. Written as DNA, the CDR3 is TGTACCAGCAGTGAATTCGGGGGCTACACCTTC. Protein: CTSSEFGGYTF.

The table lists this clonotype with many counts. The J gene is TRBJ1-1, the V gene TRBV12-3 or TRBV12-4; 10 positions match TRBD1. This CDR3 comprises 13 residues. Trimming removed 6 bases from V and 6 bases from J; junction bases left unmatched: 4. CDR3 residues: CASRAGQGAEAFF. For the CDR3, the DNA is TGTGCCAGCAGGGCCGGACAGGGGGCTGAAGCTTTCTTT.

This clonotype turned up a few times. The gene calls are TRBV28 and TRBJ1-5; possible D gene TRBD1, 5 bases. Germline V gene lookup returns CDR1 MDHEN and CDR2 SYDVKM. The CDR3 length is 15 residues. Trimming removed 3 bases at V and 2 bases at J, with 11 bases between. Here the CDR3 reads CASSLVGLGNQPQHF. CDR3 DNA sequence: TGTGCCAGCAGTTTGGTGGGACTCGGCAATCAGCCCCAGCATTTT.

This clonotype has a count of ten or more. The rearrangement links TRBV27 to TRBJ2-7; 7 positions match TRBD2. Germline V gene lookup returns CDR1 MNHEY and CDR2 SMNVEV (reference sequence). CDR3 length: 15 residues. V dropped 5 bases and J dropped 0; count of bases not matched to a gene: 7. CDR3 nucleotides: TGTGCCAGCAGTCCTTGGGAGGGTGGCTCCTACGAGCAGTACTTC. Residues: CASSPWEGGSYEQYF.

This clonotype was picked up many times. This chain connects TRBV7-2 to TRBJ1-1; perhaps TRBD1 as D (5 bases). Trimming removed 2 bases at V and 5 bases at J, with 12 bases between. Germline V gene lookup returns CDR1 SGHTA and CDR2 FQGNSA. The CDR3 has 14 residues. The CDR3 region has the DNA TGTGCCAGCAGCTTACAGGGCGTGACAACTGAAGCTTTCTTT. This sequence encodes CASSLQGVTTEAFF.

V usage is TRBV20-1 and J usage is TRBJ1-4; the D is unclear. Per germline, CDR1 DFQATT and CDR2 SNEGSKA (reference sequence). V lost 4 bases and J 6 bases, leaving 12 bases between the germline ends. CDR3 length equals 13 residues. CDR3 in DNA: TGCAGTGCTACTGAAGGAGGGCATGAAAAACTGTTTTTT. It yields the protein CSATEGGHEKLFF.

The V call is TRBV7-3, the J call TRBJ2-3; D uncertain. This CDR3 region has 14 residues. The germline V gene has CDR1 SGHTA and CDR2 FQGTGA. V was shortened by 1 base and J by 4 bases, with 9 bases between the two germline ends. CDR3 protein: CASSLNAVADTQYF. In nucleotides, the CDR3 is TGTGCCAGCAGCTTAAATGCAGTGGCAGATACGCAGTATTTT.

In this sample, this clonotype turned up many times. V is TRBV28 and J is TRBJ1-1; weak D call: TRBD1 (5 bases). CDR3 length equals 15 residues. Germline V lookup: CDR1 MDHEN, CDR2 SYDVKM. V was cut by 6 bases and J by 8 bases, with 22 bases left in between. The CDR3 DNA sequence: TGTGCCAGCAGCCCCGGGGGGGTCGGTTCTTCGGAAGCTTTCTTT. This codes for CASSPGGVGSSEAFF.

The chain joins TRBV2 to TRBJ2-3, with D tentatively TRBD1 or TRBD2 (5 bases each). Trimming left V 2 bases short and J 3 bases short, with 9 bases between. The germline CDR1 and CDR2 sequences are SNHLY and FYNNEI. The CDR3 runs 14 residues. In nucleotides, the CDR3 is TGTGCCAGCAGTGAACAGGGACCTACAGATACGCAGTATTTT. It is translated as CASSEQGPTDTQYF. Using reference TRBV2 and TRBJ2-3 for the parts outside the CDR3, the full variable domain is EPEVTQTPSHQVTQMGQEVILRCVPISNHLYFYWYRQILGQKVEFLVSFYNNEISEKSEIFDDQFSVERPDGSNFTLKIRSTKLEDSAMYFCASSEQGPTDTQYFGPGTRLTVL.

This clonotype is labeled medium-sized (0.01 to 0.1%). The rearrangement uses TRBV7-3 and TRBJ2-7, with unresolved D. This CDR3 has 15 amino acids. The V end lost 5 bases, the J end lost 6 bases, and 20 bases lay between the germline ends. Germline assignment: CDR1 SGHTA and CDR2 FQGTGA. CDR3 nucleotides: TGTGCCAGCAGCCCATCCGGGCAGGATCCTTCCGAGCAGTACTTC. It translates to CASSPSGQDPSEQYF.

This clonotype was seen ten or more times. The genes are TRBV5-1 and TRBJ2-5, with 9 bases identical to TRBD1. J was trimmed by 3 bases and V by 5 bases; bases with no gene match: 5. Germline V CDR1 and CDR2: SGHRS, YFSETQ. CDR3 length equals 14 residues. CDR3 coding DNA: TGCGCCAGCAGTCATCGGACAGGGGAAGAGACCCAGTACTTC. Translation gives CASSHRTGEETQYF. Drawing the rest from reference TRBV5-1 and TRBJ2-5, the complete variable domain is KAGVTQTPRYLIKTRGQQVTLSCSPISGHRSVSWYQQTPGQGLQFLFEYFSETQRNKGNFPGRFSGRQFSNSRSEMNVSTLELGDSALYLCASSHRTGEETQYFGPGTRLLVL.

Remarks on this clonotype: A much bigger clone sits one base away, suggesting this may be a read error. The chain joins TRBV7-9 to TRBJ2-7; D not resolved. Germline V gene data show CDR1 as SEHNR and CDR2 as FQNEAQ (reference sequence). CDR3 size: 12 residues. The CDR3 DNA reads TGTGCCAGCAGCTCAAACATCTACGTGCAGTACTTC. Protein: CASSSNIYVQYF.

The rearrangement links TRBV5-1 to TRBJ2-5, with TRBD2 identical over 10 bases. This CDR3 region has 14 residues. Germline V lookup: CDR1 SGHRS, CDR2 YFSETQ. The V and J ends lost 6 bases and 4 bases, in that order; junction bases with no gene match: 6. The CDR3 is CASKIAGGLETQYF. DNA of the CDR3: TGCGCCAGCAAGATAGCGGGAGGCCTAGAGACCCAGTACTTC.

This clonotype was detected ten times or more. The chain uses TRBV4-3 and TRBJ2-2; D is perhaps TRBD2 (6 bases). The CDR3 is 16 residues long. Between the trimmed V and J ends, which lost 3 bases and 8 bases, there was a span of 19 bases. Germline V CDR1 and CDR2: LGHNA, YSLEER. The CDR3 sequence is CASSQPGTAGKGELFF. CDR3 DNA sequence: TGCGCCAGCAGCCAGCCCGGGACCGCGGGGAAAGGGGAGCTGTTTTTT.